The subject of this entry is one T cell receptor (beta chain). Its antigen is currently not known. No per-base quality is available; no much larger clone lies one base away. The data stem from a study of T cell responses to AZD1222 COVID-19 vaccine (dated by TCRdb to about 2021). For the wider study: AZD1222 recipients given second doses at about 4 weeks or at about 12 weeks were pooled, since spike-specific TCR depth and breadth were not found to differ between the two schedules. TCR sequencing was performed for some 250 trial participants, of whom 200 to 210 were given two doses of AZD1222 and some 26 were given two doses of MenACWY control vaccine. Enrollment into the trials was organized by age into subgroups of 18-55, 56-69 and 70-plus years, and those subgroups contained roughly 160, 29 and 62 TCR-sequenced participants, respectively.

The CDR3 regions of human TCRbeta chains were analyzed by immunosequencing. In the source study's methods: TCRs in the repertoires were matched against a reference library of SARS-CoV-2-specific TCRs that had been generated with the MIRA antigen-specificity platform. Breadth was defined as the fraction of unique TCRs that were SARS-CoV-2-associated. Depth was defined as the fraction of total T cells that were SARS-CoV-2-associated. Using the MIRA data, every spike-specific TCR was mapped to the spike region that the TCR reacted to and assigned to either a CD4 or a CD8 class. Log10-transformed breadth and depth values were compared by one-way ANOVA with Sidak's multiple comparisons tests. In its TCRdb copy, this immuneACCESS table keeps in-frame sequences only and misses some clones. Where compared with another copy, unresolved V genes explain less than half of these, and the others have no known cause. D and trimming come from the DNA, and the V and J calls and clone size come from that table. The sample has some 160,000 clones on record, more than 90% of them singletons. The top ten clones comprise about 1.6% of the sample.

What the work shows at the level of the full study, not this receptor alone: In the small 56-69-year group, the increase in depth fell short of significance, most likely because of low power. Epitopes outside the regions mutated in the B.1.351 and B.1.1.7 variants were reportedly recognized by nearly half of the unique spike-specific TCRs. Spike-specific TCR breadth and depth rose significantly after two AZD1222 doses compared with day 0 and with MenACWY recipients. Because no day 14 peak-response samples were available, repertoires were characterized only after the peak T cell response. Only six or seven AZD1222 recipients were SARS-CoV-2 seropositive at baseline, limiting conclusions about previously exposed vaccinees. Participants were mostly white British and included more females than males, and it was suggested by the authors that clonal diversity may have been underestimated. CD4 TCRs associated with the vaccine covered the entire spike protein, and the dominant responses were in regions 160-218 and 743-854.

The sample's time point label is to be understood as: baseline before first vaccination. Samples from vaccinated people were obtained from the UK trials COV001 and COV002, which included a single-blind randomized controlled phase 2/3 trial of AZD1222 (ChAdOx1 nCoV-19) in healthy adults. For TCRbeta chain sequencing, PBMC samples were collected from trial participants at day 0 and at day 28 after the second dose. The clonotype originates from an adult in good health. Sequencing was performed on peripheral blood, taken on day 0 of AZD1222 vaccination.

The sequenced DNA: TGCGCCAGCAGTCAGGGGCGCGAGCAGTACTTC. Translated, it gives CASSQGREQYF. The chain joins TRBV23-1 to TRBJ2-7; the D gene is possibly TRBD1, with 5 bases matching. TRBV23-1 belongs to the ORF category, with a function that is uncertain. V loses 3 bases, J loses 6 bases, and the germline ends lie 6 bases apart. The CDR3 has 11 amino acids, counting the end cysteine and phenylalanine. CDR3 DNA is the only sequence kept; it has 33 bases, read in frame from the first base.